The subject of this entry is one TCR beta chain. What it recognizes is unknown. Using immunoSEQ multiplex PCR, the repertoire was profiled, and TCRdb retains in-frame clones only, with some absent. The data contain approximately 300,000 clones, 87% of them singletons. This sample was taken from a study of cytomegalovirus exposure and HLA in healthy donors. General study points: In a later analysis, first-cohort TCR clusters were found to tend to co-occur in the approximately 120 validation repertoires.

V was pared by 1 base and J by 0 bases, with 0 bases of the junction left unmatched. The CDR3 is made up of 16 amino acids. The germline gives CDR1 KGHSH, CDR2 LQKENI. The sequenced sample consisted of PBMCs. The chain uses TRBV18 and TRBJ2-3; 11 positions agree with TRBD2. The receptor was derived from a woman between 25 and 40 years old in good health and CMV-seropositive. In DNA form, the CDR3 reads TGTGCCAGCTCACCACGGACTAGCGGGAGCACAGATACGCAGTATTTT. Residues: CASSPRTSGSTDTQYF.